A selection of T cell receptor beta chains follows, all from one sample in a study of early T cells in non-severe SARS-CoV-2 infection. Via MiXCR, TCRdb re-called the 5' RACE reads, giving one row per CDR3 protein. Of approximately 97,000 distinct CDR3 sequences listed, about 12% are singletons. The sample was whole blood. The receptors were sampled from an adult who was a healthcare worker with PCR-confirmed SARS-CoV-2 infection or an uninfected control (not recorded which). CDR3s include the opening cysteine and the closing phenylalanine or tryptophan. A D gene is named only where the DNA matches it firmly. The size of a clone is reported for some rows only, either as once, few or many, or as a class for expanded clones.

TRBV7-9	TRBD1	TRBJ1-1	few	TGTGCCAGCAGCCCTCCTGACAGGGACACTGAAGCTTTCTTT	CASSPPDRDTEAFF
TRBV6-5	TRBD2	TRBJ2-1	many	TGTGCCAGCAGTCTCAATCGACTAGCGGGAGGGCCAGTATACAATGAGCAGTTCTTC	CASSLNRLAGGPVYNEQFF
TRBV7-6	.	TRBJ2-7	many	TGTGCCAGCCAACAGGGACACTCCTACGAGCAGTACTTC	CASQQGHSYEQYF
TRBV12-3/TRBV12-4	.	TRBJ2-5	many	TGTGCCAGCAGTTCCTCAGGGGTGGAGACCCAGTACTTC	CASSSSGVETQYF
TRBV12-3/TRBV12-4	.	TRBJ1-2	.	TGTGCCAGCCGAACAACCGGGCAGAGATACTTAGCTAACTATGGCTACACCTTC	CASRTTGQRYLANYGYTF
TRBV6-2/TRBV6-3	.	TRBJ2-3	.	TGTGCCAGCAACTCCGGACTCCCCACAGATACGCAGTATTTT	CASNSGLPTDTQYF
TRBV30	.	TRBJ2-7	few	TGTGCCTGGAGTGGAGGGGGCGAGCAGTACTTC	CAWSGGGEQYF
TRBV20-1	.	TRBJ2-1	many	TGCAGTGGTAAAAGCGGAGTCTCCTACAATGAGCAGTTCTTC	CSGKSGVSYNEQFF
TRBV28	.	TRBJ2-1	few	TGTGCCAGCAGTTCACGCGCTAGTTTCGATGAGCAGTTCTTC	CASSSRASFDEQFF
TRBV28	TRBD1	TRBJ2-4	.	TGTGCCAGCAGCCTAAGGGGGCTAGCCAAAAACATTCAGTACTTC	CASSLRGLAKNIQYF
TRBV12-3/TRBV12-4	TRBD1	TRBJ2-3	many	TGTGCCAGCTGGACAGGGCCCACAGATACGCAGTATTTT	CASWTGPTDTQYF
TRBV29-1	.	TRBJ1-1	many	TGCAGCGTTGCGGCGAACACTGAAGCTTTCTTT	CSVAANTEAFF
TRBV29-1	.	TRBJ1-2	.	TGCAGCGGTTGGACGGGAAACTATGGCTACACCTTC	CSGWTGNYGYTF
TRBV7-3	TRBD2	TRBJ2-7	many	TGTGCAGCGGGAGACTCCTACGAGCAGTACTTC	CAAGDSYEQYF
TRBV20-1	TRBD2	TRBJ2-5	many	TGCAGTGCAAATCGAGCGGGAGGGTCTTTCGGGACCCAGTACTTC	CSANRAGGSFGTQYF
TRBV13	.	TRBJ2-3	.	TGTGCCAGCAGCCCACGGACAGATACGCAGTATTTT	CASSPRTDTQYF
TRBV10-2	.	TRBJ1-1	many	TGCGCCAGCAGATCCAGCGGGGTCGTCGCTGAAGCTTTCTTT	CASRSSGVVAEAFF
TRBV10-3	TRBD1	TRBJ2-7	.	TGTGCCATCAGGCCCCGGGACAGGGACGAGCAGTACTTC	CAIRPRDRDEQYF
TRBV4-3	.	TRBJ2-4	.	TGCGCCAGCAGCCAAGAAGGGGGGCGGCCAAAAAACATTCAGTACTTC	CASSQEGGRPKNIQYF
TRBV4-3	.	TRBJ2-7	few	TGCGCCAGCAGCCCAGCGCCGTCCTACGAGCAGTACTTC	CASSPAPSYEQYF
TRBV7-2	.	TRBJ2-7	.	TGTGCCAGCAGCTTACAACGGACTTCTCGCTCCTACGAGCAGTACTTC	CASSLQRTSRSYEQYF
TRBV5-1	.	TRBJ2-1	many	TGCGCCAGCAGTATTTTATATGAGCAGTTCTTC	CASSILYEQFF
TRBV9	.	TRBJ2-1	.	TGTGCCAGCAGCCCCCCCATCCAGGTCGGTGAGCAGTTCTTC	CASSPPIQVGEQFF
TRBV5-1	TRBD1	TRBJ2-6	many	TGCGCCAGCAGCTTGCAGGGGGCTGGTGGGGCCAACGTCCTGACTTTC	CASSLQGAGGANVLTF
TRBV6-1	TRBD2	TRBJ2-1	.	TGTGCCAGCAGTGAATTGGAACTAGCGAATTATGAGCAGTTCTTC	CASSELELANYEQFF
TRBV7-9	.	TRBJ1-3	few	TGTGCCAGCGGTGAGGAGCAATCGGGAAACACCATATATTTT	CASGEEQSGNTIYF
TRBV11-2	TRBD1	TRBJ1-4	.	TGTGCCAGCAGCTGGGCCCCGGACAGGGGGCGCATGGATAGTGAAAAACTGTTTTTT	CASSWAPDRGRMDSEKLFF
TRBV20-1	.	TRBJ2-7	many	TGCAGTGCTAGGGAGGCTGCCTCCTACGAGCAGTACTTC	CSAREAASYEQYF
TRBV3-1	.	TRBJ1-1	many	TGTGCCAGCAGCCGCCTGGGGGGGAGCACTGAAGCTTTCTTT	CASSRLGGSTEAFF
TRBV24-1	TRBD2	TRBJ2-2	.	TGTGCCACCAGTGATAGGACTAGCGGGAACACCGGGGAGCTGTTTTTT	CATSDRTSGNTGELFF
TRBV5-1	TRBD1	TRBJ2-5	many	TGCGCCAGCAGCTTCGAGGACAGGCAAGAGACCCAGTACTTC	CASSFEDRQETQYF
TRBV28	.	TRBJ1-2	few	TGTGCCAGCAGTTTACAGGGTTGGGGCTACACCTTC	CASSLQGWGYTF
TRBV6-1	.	TRBJ2-7	.	TGTGCCAGCAGTGGACGAAGCGGACACTCCTACGAGCAGTACTTC	CASSGRSGHSYEQYF
TRBV18	.	TRBJ2-3	many	TGTGCCAGCTCACGATCCACTAGCAGTAGCACAGATACGCAGTATTTT	CASSRSTSSSTDTQYF
TRBV7-9	.	TRBJ1-1	.	TGTGCCAGCAGCCCATCTCGGCCGGGCACTGAAGCTTTCTTT	CASSPSRPGTEAFF
TRBV9	.	TRBJ2-5	many	TGTGCCAGCAGCGTTGCTCCAGGAACCAAAGAGACCCAGTACTTC	CASSVAPGTKETQYF
TRBV20-1	.	TRBJ2-7	.	TGCAGTGCTAGTGGGACCGAATCCTACGAGCAGTACTTC	CSASGTESYEQYF
TRBV5-5	.	TRBJ2-2	.	TGTGCCAGCAGCTTATATCCCGGGGAGCTGTTTTTT	CASSLYPGELFF
TRBV28	.	TRBJ2-1	few	TGTGCCAGCAGTCGTCGAAGGGAGCAGTTCTTC	CASSRRREQFF
TRBV10-2	.	TRBJ2-7	.	TGCGCCAGCAGTAAGATACCGGGAGCTCTCTCCTACGAGCAGTACTTC	CASSKIPGALSYEQYF
TRBV6-1	.	TRBJ1-3	many	TGTGCCAGCAGTGAAGCGCTGGTCAGCCACTCTGGAAACACCATATATTTT	CASSEALVSHSGNTIYF
TRBV13	.	TRBJ2-7	.	TGTGCCAGCAGCTTAGGAGTAACCCCTACGGAGCAGTACTTC	CASSLGVTPTEQYF
TRBV20-1	TRBD2	TRBJ2-3	few	TGCAGTGCTGCCGGGACTAGCGGGAGGTCTACGCAGTATTTT	CSAAGTSGRSTQYF
TRBV9	.	TRBJ2-1	.	TGTGCCAGCAGCGTTACAGGGCCCCACAATGAGCAGTTCTTC	CASSVTGPHNEQFF
TRBV11-2	TRBD2	TRBJ2-3	.	TGTGCCAGCAGCTTAGATTTGAGCGGGAGTGGACCAGATACGCAGTATTTT	CASSLDLSGSGPDTQYF
TRBV6-2/TRBV6-3	.	TRBJ1-6	.	TGTGCCAGCAGTTACGTTCACTCACCCCTCCACTTT	CASSYVHSPLHF
TRBV7-9	.	TRBJ1-1	.	TGTGCCAGCAGCTTAGCGGGGCTGAGCACTGAAGCTTTCTTT	CASSLAGLSTEAFF